This T cell receptor beta chain was observed in a study of T cell responses to AZD1222 COVID-19 vaccine. Whole-study results and caveats: At study baseline, merely a handful of AZD1222 recipients were seropositive. The donor cohort was predominantly white British with a female majority, and clonal diversity may have been underestimated.

TCRdb's table, derived via immunoSEQ multiplex PCR, lists solely in-frame clones and lacks some. The table includes under 200,000 clones, roughly 92% detected once. Concerning this clone itself: As yet, its antigen is unknown.

From germline, CDR1 is SGDLS and CDR2 YYNGEE. Trimming pared 0 bases from V and 1 base from J, leaving 12 bases between. The CDR3 contains 16 residues. Material: peripheral blood, obtained 28 days after the second dose of the MenACWY control vaccine. The origin of this receptor is an adult who received the MenACWY meningococcal vaccine as a control. The chain employs TRBV9 and TRBJ2-3; D is uncertain. CDR3 DNA sequence: TGTGCCAGCAGCGTAGGACTCAGTCCCCGCACAGATACGCAGTATTTT. Its protein product is CASSVGLSPRTDTQYF.